A single sample is the source of the 18 T cell receptor beta chains below, sequenced in a study of molecular identifiers for immune sequencing clone quantification. TCRdb called the PCR reads again in MiXCR, with one record for every CDR3 protein. The data show approximately 97,000 distinct CDR3 sequences, approximately 24% seen once. The sequencing sample was made of naive CD8+ T cells from blood, with Jurkat cell RNA spiked in. The subset denotes: FACS-sorted CD8+CD4-CCR7+CD45RA+ naive T cells. All receptors come from a human donor in good health. Some libraries in this study had Jurkat cell RNA spiked in.

V is TRBV7-9 and J is TRBJ1-1, with D possibly being TRBD1 (6 bases). Per the germline V gene, CDR1 is SEHNR and CDR2 is FQNEAQ (reference sequence). V was clipped by 6 bases and J by 8 bases, with 16 bases between them. The CDR3 loop spans 13 amino acids. CDR3 sequence: CASRRTDHKEAFF. The CDR3 coding sequence is TGTGCCAGCAGACGGACAGACCATAAAGAAGCTTTCTTT.

This clonotype was detected many times. DNA for the CDR3: TGTGCCAGCAGCTTAGACCGGGACAGCACTGAAGCTTTCTTT. Protein product: CASSLDRDSTEAFF. The V gene is TRBV7-9, the J gene TRBJ1-1; 7 bases map to TRBD1. The CDR3 is 14 residues long. Germline assignment: CDR1 SEHNR and CDR2 FQNEAQ (reference sequence). Trimming took 1 base from V and 4 from J; bases not matched to a gene: 3. The whole variable domain, filled in from reference TRBV7-9 and TRBJ1-1, reads DTGVSQNPRHKITKRGQNVTFRCDPISEHNRLYWYRQTLGQGPEFLTYFQNEAQLEKSRLLSDRFSAERPKGSFSTLEIQRTEQGDSAMYLCASSLDRDSTEAFFGQGTRLTVV.

The chain recombines TRBV11-1 with TRBJ2-5, with TRBD1 matching 8 bases. V was clipped by 4 bases and J by 4 bases; unmatched bases: 5. This CDR3 is 14 amino acids long. Germline V gene lookup returns CDR1 SGHAT and CDR2 FQDESV (reference sequence). Written as DNA, the CDR3 is TGTGCCAGCAGCTCCTGGACAGGGCGAGAGACCCAGTACTTC. This translates into CASSSWTGRETQYF.

This clonotype has a count of ten or more. This chain connects TRBV5-1 to TRBJ1-2; D is undetermined. V gave up 0 bases and J gave up 2 bases, with 11 bases separating them. The CDR3 has 15 amino acids. Looked up from germline, CDR1 is SGHRS and CDR2 is YFSETQ. The CDR3 sequence: CASSLVGEVNYGYTF. The CDR3 DNA follows: TGCGCCAGCAGCTTGGTCGGGGAGGTGAACTATGGCTACACCTTC.

This clonotype came up once. This sequence may be a read error, since a much larger clone differs from it by one base. The CDR3 here is CATVDLLRGCEQYF. In nucleotides, the CDR3 is TGTGCCACCGTGGACTTGCTGCGGGGCTGCGAGCAGTACTTC. The chain links TRBV7-6 to TRBJ2-7, with a weak D call TRBD2 (6 bases). CDR3 length: 14 residues. Germline V gives CDR1 SGHVS, CDR2 FNYEAQ. Between the trimmed V and J ends, which lost 10 bases and 6 bases, there was a span of 22 bases.

In regard to this clonotype: One base away lies a much larger clone, so this may be a sequencing read error. This chain links TRBV11-1 with TRBJ2-7; a possible D gene is TRBD1 (6 bases). This CDR3 region has 13 residues. Per germline, CDR1 SGHAT and CDR2 FQDESV (reference sequence). CDR3 DNA: TGTGCCAGGAGCTCGTCACAGGGCTACGAGCAGTACTTC. Amino acid sequence: CARSSSQGYEQYF.

A note on this clonotype: The final CDR3 position lacks the conserved phenylalanine or tryptophan, pointing to a likely read error. It is unclear where the CDR3 begins or ends on the DNA, so no DNA is shown, and the CDR3 is as TCRdb lists it. The chain has TRBV7-9 and TRBJ2-7; the tabulated D call, TRBD2, remains unverified against the DNA. Germline values: CDR1 SEHNR, CDR2 FQNEAQ (reference sequence). A total of 15 residues make up the CDR3, ends included. The chain's CDR3 is CASSLAGLADYEQHL.

With regard to this clonotype: A clone one base away is much larger, so this may be a read error. This chain uses TRBV15 with TRBJ2-7, with 8 bases aligning to TRBD1. Germline lookup yields CDR1 LNHNV and CDR2 YYDKDF (reference sequence). The CDR3 runs to 15 residues. The CDR3 coding sequence is TGTGCCACGGAACCCGGGACAGGAATAATCTACAAGCAGTACTTC. Its protein is CATEPGTGIIYKQYF.

Remarks on this clonotype: A read error may be the cause here, since a much bigger clone is one base away. The chain recombines TRBV13 with TRBJ1-1, with D possibly being TRBD1 (6 bases). The CDR3 consists of 14 residues. V gave up 8 bases and J gave up 3 bases, with 16 bases separating them. The germline CDR1 and CDR2 sequences are PRHDT and FYEKMQ (reference sequence). CDR3 region: CASRHWTEDTEAFF. CDR3 sequence (DNA): TGTGCCAGCCGTCACTGGACAGAGGACACTGAAGCTTTCTTT.

The V and J genes are TRBV3-1 and TRBJ1-1; D not resolved. The length of the CDR3 is 16 residues. CDR1 and CDR2 (germline): LGHDT, YNNKEL (reference sequence). V gave up 4 bases and J gave up 0 bases, with 15 bases separating them. CDR3 region: CASSLIAGFMNTEAFF. The CDR3 DNA follows: TGTGCCAGCAGCCTGATCGCGGGCTTTATGAACACTGAAGCTTTCTTT.

This clonotype was counted a single time. This may arise from a read error, as a much more abundant clone is one base away. The chain links TRBV20-1 to TRBJ2-7; 9 bases agree with TRBD1. The CDR3 consists of 14 residues. CDR1 and CDR2 from the germline V gene are DFQATT and SNEGSKA (reference sequence). CDR3 in amino acids: CSARGDRGFYEQHF. In nucleotides, the CDR3 is TGCAGTGCTAGGGGAGACAGGGGGTTTTACGAGCAGCACTTC.

In regard to this clonotype: A much larger clone lies a single base off, so this may be a read error. The chain joins TRBV6-2 or TRBV6-3 to TRBJ2-7; maybe TRBD2 (6 bases). The germline CDR1 and CDR2 sequences are MNHEY and SVGEGT. The CDR3 consists of 14 residues. The chain's CDR3 is CAGSYSSSVSEQYF. Written as DNA, the CDR3 is TGTGCCGGCAGTTACTCCTCTAGCGTGAGCGAGCAGTACTTC.

This clonotype was detected only a few times. Just one base apart from a much larger clone, this may be a read error. The chain carries TRBV27 and TRBJ2-5, with no clear D. V was trimmed by 8 bases and J by 9 bases, leaving 13 bases between them. Germline V gene sequence: CDR1 MNHEY, CDR2 SMNVEV (reference sequence). This CDR3 spans 11 amino acids. The CDR3 DNA is TGTGCCAGCGGAGCCCCCCCGCCCCAGTACTTC. Translated: CASGAPPPQYF.

This clonotype was seen ten or more times. The chain uses TRBV10-3 and TRBJ2-3; 10 bases match TRBD2. The germline CDR1 and CDR2 sequences are ENHRY and SYGVKD. The CDR3 contains 17 residues. J was trimmed by 2 bases and V by 2 bases; bases with no gene match: 7. The CDR3 nucleotides read TGTGCCATCAGTGAGGGAATAGCGGGAGGCAACACAGATACGCAGTATTTT. Its protein product is CAISEGIAGGNTDTQYF.

This clonotype was seen ten or more times. The rearrangement uses TRBV5-8 and TRBJ2-3; no clear D. The CDR3 length is 15 residues. Trimming shortened V by 4 bases and J by 1 base, and 13 bases separated the two germline ends. In germline, CDR1 is SGHTS, CDR2 YDEGEE. The CDR3 protein is CASSRMEVGTDTQYF. The CDR3 DNA sequence: TGTGCCAGCAGCAGAATGGAAGTAGGCACAGATACGCAGTATTTT.

This clonotype has ten or more counts. The rearrangement uses TRBV12-3 or TRBV12-4 and TRBJ2-3, with D maybe TRBD2 (7 bases). V was shortened by 7 bases and J by 7 bases, with 18 bases between the two germline ends. The CDR3 length is 14 residues. CDR3 loop: CASTLGGGPHTQYF. Written as DNA, the CDR3 is TGTGCCAGCACTTTGGGGGGGGGCCCTCATACGCAGTATTTT.

The rearrangement links TRBV15 to TRBJ2-3; tentative D call: TRBD1 (6 bases). Germline V lookup: CDR1 LNHNV, CDR2 YYDKDF (reference sequence). V was trimmed by 1 base and J by 1 base, leaving 9 bases between them. The length of the CDR3 is 15 residues. Here the CDR3 reads CATSRAAGGTDTQYF. DNA for the CDR3: TGTGCCACCAGCAGAGCCGCAGGGGGCACAGATACGCAGTATTTT.

This clonotype was seen only once. The junction departs from germline at one end; a sequencing error may be responsible. The CDR3 loop reads CASSQDGTGYSSGANALTF. The CDR3 DNA follows: TGTGCCAGCAGCCAAGATGGGACAGGATATTCCTCTGGGGCCAACGCCCTGACTTTC. The genes are TRBV3-1 and TRBJ2-6, with 8 bases fitting TRBD1. The CDR3 covers 19 residues. Germline values: CDR1 LGHDT, CDR2 YNNKEL (reference sequence).